Following are 10 T cell receptor beta chains from one sample sequenced in a study of preoperative IRX-2 immunotherapy in early breast cancer. Specified treatment: preoperative locoregional IRX-2 cytokine immunotherapy. Only in-frame clones appear in the TCRdb table, and some are missing; sequencing was by immunoSEQ multiplex PCR. Among tens of thousands of clones listed, about 95% were seen once. This specimen was tumor tissue, taken after IRX-2 immunotherapy. The receptors were gathered from a human donor with breast cancer.

V is TRBV6-1 and J is TRBJ1-1, with D unclear. V shed 3 bases and J shed 4 bases, with 9 bases lying between them. The germline gives CDR1 MNHNS, CDR2 SASEGT. This CDR3 has 13 amino acids. CDR3 DNA: TGTGCCAGCAGTGATCCAGCCCCCACTGAAGCTTTCTTT. Residues: CASSDPAPTEAFF.

This sequence joins TRBV19 and TRBJ1-1; D is unresolved. The V end was cut by 3 bases, the J end by 4 bases, with 12 bases between. Germline V gene data show CDR1 as LNHDA and CDR2 as SQIVND (reference sequence). This CDR3 is built from 14 residues. The DNA of the CDR3 is TGTGCCAGTAGTATTGAGGCGGCCACCACTGAAGCTTTCTTT. Amino acids: CASSIEAATTEAFF.

This clone was counted only a few times. The genes are TRBV29-1 and TRBJ1-2; 7 bases map to TRBD1. This CDR3 comprises 15 residues. After removal of 6 bases from V and 5 bases from J, the junction contained 15 bases not matched to a gene. CDR1 and CDR2 from the germline V gene are SQVTM and ANQGSEA. This chain's CDR3 is CSVPWAPGGRYGYTF. The CDR3 nucleotides are TGCAGCGTCCCCTGGGCACCAGGGGGTAGGTATGGCTACACCTTC. The full variable domain, in which reference TRBV29-1 and TRBJ1-2 provide the parts outside the CDR3, is SAVISQKPSRDICQRGTSLTIQCQVDSQVTMMFWYRQQPGQSLTLIATANQGSEATYESGFVIDKFPISRPNLTFSTLTVSNMSPEDSSIYLCSVPWAPGGRYGYTFGSGTRLTVV.

The rearrangement links TRBV7-2 to TRBJ2-2; 9 bases agree with TRBD2. Germline CDR1 reads SGHTA; CDR2 reads FQGNSA. The ends lost 8 bases at V and 8 bases at J; junction bases unmatched: 15. This CDR3 is 16 amino acids long. The CDR3 is CASAVSLAGVSGELFF. The CDR3 DNA reads as TGTGCCAGCGCGGTAAGTTTAGCGGGAGTTTCTGGGGAGCTGTTTTTT.

The V call is TRBV11-3, the J call TRBJ2-2; tentatively, D is TRBD2 (6 bases). Trimming took off 8 bases at V and 8 bases at J, with 15 bases between the two ends. CDR1 and CDR2 (germline): SGHNT, YENEEA. The CDR3 has 13 amino acids. CDR3 nucleotide sequence: TGTGCCAGCCTCAAGCGGGCGCCTGGGGAGCTGTTTTTT. It is translated as CASLKRAPGELFF.

This chain's CDR3 is CASSLTGGHEQYF. CDR3 nucleotides: TGTGCCAGCAGCTTAACGGGTGGACACGAGCAGTACTTC. The chain joins TRBV7-3 to TRBJ2-7; D unclear. Trimming left V 0 bases short and J 5 bases short, with 8 bases between. The CDR3 totals 13 residues. From germline, CDR1 is SGHTA and CDR2 FQGTGA. Full variable domain (missing parts from reference TRBV7-3 and TRBJ2-7): GAGVSQTPSNKVTEKGKYVELRCDPISGHTALYWYRQSLGQGPEFLIYFQGTGAADDSGLPNDRFFAVRPEGSVSTLKIQRTERGDSAVYLCASSLTGGHEQYFGPGTRLTVT.

This chain connects TRBV6-5 to TRBJ1-2; perhaps TRBD1 as D (5 bases). This CDR3 contains 12 residues. The germline V and J ends were trimmed by 6 bases and 5 bases, with 10 bases remaining between them. CDR1 and CDR2 from the germline V gene are MNHEY and SVGAGI. DNA for the CDR3: TGTGCCAGCAGACAGACAGAATATGGCTACACCTTC. Its protein product is CASRQTEYGYTF.

V usage is TRBV19 and J usage is TRBJ2-6; tentatively, D is TRBD2 (6 bases). The CDR3 covers 19 residues. The germline V gene encodes CDR1 LNHDA and CDR2 SQIVND (reference sequence). V lost 3 bases and J lost 0, with 18 bases in between. CDR3 residues: CASSIWAGSGSSGANVLTF. For the CDR3, the DNA is TGTGCCAGTAGTATTTGGGCAGGGTCCGGGAGCTCTGGGGCCAACGTCCTGACTTTC.

Of note for this clone: One end of the junction does not line up with germline, which may come from a read error. The gene calls are TRBV6-6 and TRBJ2-7; D may be TRBD1 (6 bases). This CDR3 is 11 amino acids long. Per the germline V gene, CDR1 is MNHNY and CDR2 is SVGAGI (reference sequence). CDR3 region: CASSLTGQKNF. The DNA of the CDR3 is TGTGCCAGCAGTTTAACCGGACAGAAGAACTTC.

V gene TRBV7-2 combines with J gene TRBJ2-7, with D possibly being TRBD1 (6 bases). The CDR3 loop spans 14 amino acids. Germline V gene sequence: CDR1 SGHTA, CDR2 FQGNSA. With 7 bases removed from V and 4 bases from J, the gap between germline ends came to 17 bases. DNA for the CDR3: TGTGCCAGCACCTCGAGGACAGTAACTTACGAGCAGTACTTC. Protein product: CASTSRTVTYEQYF.